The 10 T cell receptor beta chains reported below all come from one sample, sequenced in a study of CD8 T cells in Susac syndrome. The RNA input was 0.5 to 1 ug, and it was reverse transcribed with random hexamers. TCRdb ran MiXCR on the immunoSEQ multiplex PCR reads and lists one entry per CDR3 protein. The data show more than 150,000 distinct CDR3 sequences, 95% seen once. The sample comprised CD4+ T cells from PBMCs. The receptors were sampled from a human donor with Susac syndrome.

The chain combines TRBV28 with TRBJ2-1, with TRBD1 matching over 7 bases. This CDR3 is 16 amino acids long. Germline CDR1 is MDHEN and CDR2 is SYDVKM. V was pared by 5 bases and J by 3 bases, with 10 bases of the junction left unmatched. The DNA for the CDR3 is TGTGCCAGCAGTCAAGCGGACAACAGGGGCTACAATGAGCAGTTCTTC. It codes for CASSQADNRGYNEQFF.

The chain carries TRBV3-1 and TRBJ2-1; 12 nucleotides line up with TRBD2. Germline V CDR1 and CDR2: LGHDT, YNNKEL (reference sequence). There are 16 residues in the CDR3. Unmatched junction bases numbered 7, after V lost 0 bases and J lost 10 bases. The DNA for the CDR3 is TGTGCCAGCAGCCAAGATGCGACTAGCGGGGGATTGGAGCAGTTCTTC. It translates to CASSQDATSGGLEQFF.

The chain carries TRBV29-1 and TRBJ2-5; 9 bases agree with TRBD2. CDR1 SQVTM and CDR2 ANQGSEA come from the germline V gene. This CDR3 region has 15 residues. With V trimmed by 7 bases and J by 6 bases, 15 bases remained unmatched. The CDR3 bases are TGCAGCGGCGCTTTCCTAGCGGGGACCCAGCAGACCCAGTACTTC. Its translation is CSGAFLAGTQQTQYF. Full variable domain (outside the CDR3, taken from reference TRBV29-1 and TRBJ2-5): SAVISQKPSRDICQRGTSLTIQCQVDSQVTMMFWYRQQPGQSLTLIATANQGSEATYESGFVIDKFPISRPNLTFSTLTVSNMSPEDSSIYLCSGAFLAGTQQTQYFGPGTRLLVL.

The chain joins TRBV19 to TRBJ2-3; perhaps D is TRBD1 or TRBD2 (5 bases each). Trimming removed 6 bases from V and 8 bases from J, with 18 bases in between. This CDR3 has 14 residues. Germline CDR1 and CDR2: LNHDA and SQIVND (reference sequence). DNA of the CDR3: TGTGCCAGTAGGGAAACAGGACTGGATGGTACGCAGTATTTT. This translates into CASRETGLDGTQYF.

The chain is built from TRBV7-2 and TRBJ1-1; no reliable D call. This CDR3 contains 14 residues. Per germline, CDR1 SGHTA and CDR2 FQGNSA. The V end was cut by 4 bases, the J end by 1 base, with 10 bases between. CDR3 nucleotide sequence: TGTGCCAGCAGCTCCAATTATCGGAACACTGAAGCTTTCTTT. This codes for CASSSNYRNTEAFF.

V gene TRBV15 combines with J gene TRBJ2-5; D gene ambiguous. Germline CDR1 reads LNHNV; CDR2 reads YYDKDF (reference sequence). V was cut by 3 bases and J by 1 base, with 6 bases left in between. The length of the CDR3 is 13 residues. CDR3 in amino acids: CATSRSAQETQYF. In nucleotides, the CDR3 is TGTGCCACCAGCAGGTCAGCCCAAGAGACCCAGTACTTC.

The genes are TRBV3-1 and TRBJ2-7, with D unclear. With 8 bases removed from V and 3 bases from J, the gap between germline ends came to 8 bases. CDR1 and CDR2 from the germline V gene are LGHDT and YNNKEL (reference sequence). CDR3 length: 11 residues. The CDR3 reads CASQGVYEQYF. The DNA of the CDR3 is TGTGCCAGCCAAGGAGTCTACGAGCAGTACTTC.

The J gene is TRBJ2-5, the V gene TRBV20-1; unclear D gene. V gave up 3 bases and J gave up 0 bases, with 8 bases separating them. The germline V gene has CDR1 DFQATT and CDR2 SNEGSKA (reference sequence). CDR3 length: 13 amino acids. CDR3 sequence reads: CSASATDQETQYF. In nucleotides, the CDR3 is TGCAGTGCTAGTGCCACCGACCAAGAGACCCAGTACTTC.

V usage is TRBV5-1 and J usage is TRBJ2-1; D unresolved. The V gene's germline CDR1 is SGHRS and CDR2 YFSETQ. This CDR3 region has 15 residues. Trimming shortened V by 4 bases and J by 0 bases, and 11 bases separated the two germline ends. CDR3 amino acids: CASSPLGISYNEQFF. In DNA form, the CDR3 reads TGCGCCAGCAGCCCCTTGGGGATCTCCTACAATGAGCAGTTCTTC. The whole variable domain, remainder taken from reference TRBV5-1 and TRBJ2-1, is KAGVTQTPRYLIKTRGQQVTLSCSPISGHRSVSWYQQTPGQGLQFLFEYFSETQRNKGNFPGRFSGRQFSNSRSEMNVSTLELGDSALYLCASSPLGISYNEQFFGPGTRLTVL.

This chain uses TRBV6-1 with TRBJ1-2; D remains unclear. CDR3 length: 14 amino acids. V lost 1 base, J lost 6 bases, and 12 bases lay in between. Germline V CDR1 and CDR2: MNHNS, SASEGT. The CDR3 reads CASSEGSSGNGYTF. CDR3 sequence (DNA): TGTGCCAGCAGTGAAGGTTCTAGCGGGAATGGCTACACCTTC.